The next 24 T cell receptor beta chains were all read from a single sample in a study of blood T cell repertoires in COVID-19. Libraries were prepared by immunoSEQ multiplex PCR; TCRdb keeps only in-frame clonotypes and omits some of them. The sample includes hundreds of thousands of clones, nearly 90% of them seen just once. The source material was PBMCs or T cells enriched from blood (not recorded which). Receptor source: a woman in her twenties or thirties with acute COVID-19.

In nucleotides, the CDR3 is TGTGCCAGTAGAGTAGCGGGGGGCACAGATACGCAGTATTTT. It yields the protein CASRVAGGTDTQYF. The V gene is TRBV19, the J gene TRBJ2-3; 9 bases map to TRBD2. After removal of 6 bases from V and 1 base from J, the junction contained 2 bases not matched to a gene. Germline lookup yields CDR1 LNHDA and CDR2 SQIVND (reference sequence). The CDR3 runs to 14 residues.

The chain links TRBV7-8 to TRBJ1-4; perhaps TRBD1 as D (5 bases). Germline CDR1 and CDR2: SGHVS and FQNEAQ. V dropped 4 bases and J dropped 7 bases, with 13 bases sitting between them. The CDR3 totals 14 residues. CDR3 sequence: CASSSTGGTEKLFF. CDR3 DNA: TGTGCCAGCAGCTCCACCGGGGGGACTGAAAAACTGTTTTTT.

This chain connects TRBV6-4 to TRBJ2-1; 11 nucleotides agree with TRBD2. V was pared by 2 bases and J by 4 bases, with 4 bases of the junction left unmatched. This CDR3 contains 16 residues. The germline CDR1 and CDR2 sequences are MRHNA and SNTAGT. The CDR3 protein is CASSDEASGGYNEQFF. CDR3 DNA sequence: TGTGCCAGCAGTGACGAGGCTAGCGGGGGGTACAATGAGCAGTTCTTC.

The rearrangement joins TRBV3-1 (or the pseudogene TRBV3-2) to TRBJ2-3; 7 bases line up with TRBD2. The CDR3 extends over 16 amino acids. V gave up 4 bases and J gave up 0 bases; unmatched junction bases: 7. CDR1 LGHDT and CDR2 YNNKEL come from the germline V gene (reference sequence). The CDR3 sequence is CASSPRRGGSTDTQYF. The DNA for the CDR3 is TGTGCCAGCAGCCCCCGACGCGGGGGAAGCACAGATACGCAGTATTTT.

The gene calls are TRBV3-1 (or the pseudogene TRBV3-2) and TRBJ2-2; 10 positions match TRBD1. CDR3 size: 17 residues. CDR1 LGHDT and CDR2 YNNKEL come from the germline V gene (reference sequence). V was pared by 3 bases and J by 2 bases, with 6 bases of the junction left unmatched. CDR3 coding DNA: TGTGCCAGCAGCCATTCCGGGACAGGGGAAAACACCGGGGAGCTGTTTTTT. Protein product: CASSHSGTGENTGELFF.

V gene TRBV7-9 combines with J gene TRBJ1-5, with a possible D match to TRBD1 (6 bases). V was clipped by 2 bases and J by 5 bases, with 13 bases between them. Germline CDR1 reads SEHNR; CDR2 reads FQNEAQ (reference sequence). This CDR3 comprises 15 residues. The DNA of the CDR3 is TGTGCCAGCAGCTTAACAGGGTCCGCGGATCAGCCCCAGCATTTT. Protein: CASSLTGSADQPQHF. The entire variable domain, with the rest obtained from reference TRBV7-9 and TRBJ1-5, is as follows: DTGVSQNPRHKITKRGQNVTFRCDPISEHNRLYWYRQTLGQGPEFLTYFQNEAQLEKSRLLSDRFSAERPKGSFSTLEIQRTEQGDSAMYLCASSLTGSADQPQHFGDGTRLSIL.

The chain joins TRBV4-3 to TRBJ1-6; D unresolved. The CDR3 contains 14 residues. Trimming left V 0 bases short and J 10 bases short, with 10 bases between. Germline V gene data show CDR1 as LGHNA and CDR2 as YSLEER. DNA of the CDR3: TGCGCCAGCAGCCAAGAGTCGGGTAGCTCACCCCTCCACTTT. Its protein is CASSQESGSSPLHF.

The chain combines TRBV15 with TRBJ1-2; 12 bases agree with TRBD1. Germline CDR1 and CDR2: LNHNV and YYDKDF (reference sequence). J gave up 6 bases and V 6 bases, and 14 bases lay outside the gene matches. The CDR3 sequence is 17 residues long. CDR3 in amino acids: CATSWGDRGRFFHGYTF. The CDR3 DNA follows: TGTGCCACCAGTTGGGGGGACAGGGGGCGCTTCTTCCATGGCTACACCTTC.

Concerning this clone itself: Germline is not matched at one junction end, which may reflect a read error. The chain carries TRBV20-1 and TRBJ2-1; D unresolved. CDR3 size: 11 residues. Germline loops: CDR1 DFQATT, CDR2 SNEGSKA (reference sequence). CDR3 in amino acids: CSARGNNEQFF. Written as DNA, the CDR3 is TGCAGTGCTAGAGGTAACAACGAGCAGTTCTTC.

The chain is built from TRBV5-6 and TRBJ2-7; 8 bases align to TRBD1. Germline-derived CDR1 and CDR2 are SGHDT and YYEEEE. The ends lost 4 bases at V and 0 bases at J; junction bases unmatched: 6. The CDR3 is made up of 15 amino acids. DNA of the CDR3: TGTGCCAGCAGCCAATGGGACAGGCTCTCCTACGAGCAGTACTTC. Amino acid sequence: CASSQWDRLSYEQYF.

With regard to this clone: Because the CDR3 is missing its conserved closing phenylalanine or tryptophan, this is likely a read error. The limits of the CDR3 on the DNA are not certain, so only TCRdb's listed CDR3 is given. The chain links TRBV2 to TRBJ2-3; the table's TRBD2 call for D was not verified on the DNA. CDR1 and CDR2 from the germline V gene are SNHLY and FYNNEI. The CDR3 numbers 13 amino acids, ends counted. CDR3 sequence: CASTPRLGGATTG.

This clone has a single count. The chain uses TRBV4-1 and TRBJ1-2; 8 bases match TRBD1. The CDR3 loop spans 15 amino acids. Per the germline V gene, CDR1 is MGHRA and CDR2 is YSYEKL. V was pared by 0 bases and J by 5 bases, with 5 bases of the junction left unmatched. The CDR3 nucleotides read TGCGCCAGCAGCCAAGACCGACAGGGGTTGTATGGCTACACCTTC. It translates to CASSQDRQGLYGYTF.

The rearrangement joins TRBV18 to TRBJ1-2; maybe TRBD1 (6 bases). V was cut by 3 bases and J by 4 bases, with 15 bases left in between. Germline V gene data show CDR1 as KGHSH and CDR2 as LQKENI. CDR3 size: 15 residues. In nucleotides, the CDR3 is TGTGCCAGCTCACCGGACAGTGAGGGGGTCTATGGCTACACCTTC. This gives the protein CASSPDSEGVYGYTF.

This rearrangement joins TRBV6-1 to TRBJ2-7, with 12 bases aligning to TRBD2. The CDR3 contains 14 residues. CDR1 and CDR2 from the germline V gene are MNHNS and SASEGT. Germline trimming cut 6 bases from V and 6 bases from J; bases unmatched to any gene: 6. As DNA, the CDR3 is TGTGCCAGCAGGCCACCGGGACTAGCGGGCGAGCAGTACTTC. It codes for CASRPPGLAGEQYF.

The V and J genes are TRBV9 and TRBJ1-1, with D tentatively TRBD1 (6 bases). This CDR3 spans 15 amino acids. The germline V gene has CDR1 SGDLS and CDR2 YYNGEE. V was shortened by 3 bases and J by 0 bases, with 12 bases between the two germline ends. The CDR3 spells CASSELTGMNTEAFF. CDR3 coding DNA: TGTGCCAGCAGCGAGCTGACAGGCATGAACACTGAAGCTTTCTTT.

The J gene is TRBJ1-6, the V gene TRBV5-1; 7 bases agree with TRBD1. The V segment lost 4 bases and the J segment 4 bases; nucleotides outside the gene matches: 2. CDR3 length: 14 amino acids. Germline CDR1 is SGHRS and CDR2 is YFSETQ. CDR3 protein: CASSTGQYNSPLHF. DNA for the CDR3: TGCGCCAGCAGCACGGGACAGTATAATTCACCCCTCCACTTT.

The rearrangement links TRBV7-9 to TRBJ1-2; D not certain. This CDR3 spans 15 amino acids. Germline values: CDR1 SEHNR, CDR2 FQNEAQ (reference sequence). V lost 5 bases and J lost 0, with 13 bases in between. The CDR3 nucleotides read TGTGCCAGCAGCATCCTACAGAGAGCTAACTATGGCTACACCTTC. It codes for CASSILQRANYGYTF.

The chain is built from TRBV3-1 (or the pseudogene TRBV3-2) and TRBJ2-6, with D perhaps matching TRBD2 (7 bases). Germline assignment: CDR1 LGHDT and CDR2 YNNKEL (reference sequence). The CDR3 spans 16 residues. The ends were cut back, 7 bases at V and 4 bases at J, with 17 bases in the middle. CDR3 protein: CASTLRGAQGANVLTF. DNA of the CDR3: TGTGCCAGCACCCTCCGGGGGGCGCAGGGGGCCAACGTCCTGACTTTC.

This clone was found a few times. The chain uses TRBV10-1 and TRBJ2-7; 7 bases are a match to TRBD2. This CDR3 has 14 residues. V gave up 3 bases and J gave up 7 bases; unmatched junction bases: 9. Looked up from germline, CDR1 is WNHNN and CDR2 is SYGVQD (reference sequence). The CDR3 here is CASSEKRGTGEQYF. As DNA, the CDR3 is TGCGCCAGCAGTGAAAAGCGGGGAACGGGGGAGCAGTACTTC.

The chain carries TRBV19 and TRBJ2-1; 10 bases are a match to TRBD1. From germline, CDR1 is LNHDA and CDR2 SQIVND (reference sequence). The V segment lost 6 bases and the J segment 6 bases; nucleotides outside the gene matches: 8. CDR3 length equals 15 residues. The CDR3 loop reads CASRGTGVFGNEQFF. CDR3 in DNA: TGTGCCAGTAGAGGGACAGGGGTTTTCGGCAATGAGCAGTTCTTC.

V is TRBV7-5 and J is TRBJ1-2. TRBV7-5 is reported as a pseudogene. The CDR3 runs to 16 residues. CDR3 nucleotides: TGTGCCAGAAGCTTATCGGATTCGGGGACTTGCTATGGCTACACCTTC. Translated, it gives CARSLSDSGTCYGYTF.

The rearrangement links TRBV15 to TRBJ2-1; D possibly corresponds to TRBD1 (6 bases). Germline CDR1 and CDR2: LNHNV and YYDKDF (reference sequence). The CDR3 has 16 amino acids. Trimming stripped 1 base from V and 4 bases from J, with 14 bases between. The CDR3 DNA is TGTGCCACCAGCAGAGGAACAGGGCTGGCGTACAATGAGCAGTTCTTC. This codes for CATSRGTGLAYNEQFF.

The chain carries TRBV30 and TRBJ1-2; unclear D gene. Germline V CDR1 and CDR2: GTSNPN, SVGIG (reference sequence). Deletions cut 2 bases from V and 2 bases from J, with 9 bases between. The CDR3 extends over 13 amino acids. CDR3 amino acids: CAWSSGRNYGYTF. CDR3 DNA: TGTGCCTGGAGTAGCGGGCGGAACTATGGCTACACCTTC.

This clone occurred once. The chain combines TRBV20-1 with TRBJ2-5, with D maybe TRBD2 (6 bases). V lost 3 bases and J 5 bases, leaving 19 bases between the germline ends. The CDR3 totals 15 residues. From germline, CDR1 is DFQATT and CDR2 SNEGSKA (reference sequence). CDR3: CSASALTSQAETQYF. The DNA of the CDR3 is TGCAGTGCTAGTGCTCTAACTAGCCAGGCGGAGACCCAGTACTTC.